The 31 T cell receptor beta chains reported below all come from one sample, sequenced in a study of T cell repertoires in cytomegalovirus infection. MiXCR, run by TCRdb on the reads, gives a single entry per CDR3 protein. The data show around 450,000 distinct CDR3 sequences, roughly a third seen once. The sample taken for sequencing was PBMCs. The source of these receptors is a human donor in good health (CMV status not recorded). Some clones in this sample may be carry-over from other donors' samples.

CDR3 protein: CASSQRGSNEQYF. CDR3 DNA sequence: TGTGCCAGCAGTCAAAGGGGGTCCAACGAGCAGTACTTC. The chain is built from TRBV7-6 and TRBJ2-7; possible D gene TRBD1, 6 bases. V was shortened by 6 bases and J by 5 bases, with 14 bases between the two germline ends. The germline CDR1 and CDR2 sequences are SGHVS and FNYEAQ. This CDR3 spans 13 amino acids.

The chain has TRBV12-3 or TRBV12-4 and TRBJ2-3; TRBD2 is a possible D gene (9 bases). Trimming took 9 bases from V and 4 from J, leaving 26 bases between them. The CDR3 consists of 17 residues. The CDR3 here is CARKPGGGGARSDTQYF. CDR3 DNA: TGTGCCAGGAAACCAGGGGGCGGGGGGGCGAGGTCAGATACGCAGTATTTT.

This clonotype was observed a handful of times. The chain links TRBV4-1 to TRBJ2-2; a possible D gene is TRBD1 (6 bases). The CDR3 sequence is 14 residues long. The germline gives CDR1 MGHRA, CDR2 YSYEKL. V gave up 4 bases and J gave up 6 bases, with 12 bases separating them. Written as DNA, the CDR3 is TGCGCCAGCAGCCCTCCAAACAGGGCCGGGGAGCTGTTTTTT. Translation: CASSPPNRAGELFF.

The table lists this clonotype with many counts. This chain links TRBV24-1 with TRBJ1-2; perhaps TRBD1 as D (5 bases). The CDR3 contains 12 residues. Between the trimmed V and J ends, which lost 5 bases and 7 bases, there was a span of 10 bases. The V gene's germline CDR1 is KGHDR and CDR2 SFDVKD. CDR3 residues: CATSAQGFGYTF. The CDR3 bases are TGTGCCACCAGTGCCCAGGGCTTTGGCTACACCTTC.

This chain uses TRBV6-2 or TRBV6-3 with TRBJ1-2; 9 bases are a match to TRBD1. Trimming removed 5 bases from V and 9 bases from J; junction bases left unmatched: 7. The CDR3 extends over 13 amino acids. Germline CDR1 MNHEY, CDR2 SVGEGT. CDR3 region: CASSEPGQGRYTF. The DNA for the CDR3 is TGTGCCAGCAGTGAACCGGGACAGGGCCGCTACACCTTC.

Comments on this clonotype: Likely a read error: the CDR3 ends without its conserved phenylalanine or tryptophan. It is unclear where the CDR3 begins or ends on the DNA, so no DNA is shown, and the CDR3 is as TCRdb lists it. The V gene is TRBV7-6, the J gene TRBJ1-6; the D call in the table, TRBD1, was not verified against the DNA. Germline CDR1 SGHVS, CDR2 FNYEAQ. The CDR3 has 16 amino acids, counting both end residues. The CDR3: CATTPEGGGVNSPRHL.

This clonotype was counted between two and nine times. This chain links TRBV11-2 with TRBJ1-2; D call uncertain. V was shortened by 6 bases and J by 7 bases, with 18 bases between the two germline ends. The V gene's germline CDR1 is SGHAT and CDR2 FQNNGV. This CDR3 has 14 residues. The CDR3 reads CASRPTPTPFGYTF. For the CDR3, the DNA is TGTGCCAGCAGACCGACACCGACCCCGTTTGGCTACACCTTC.

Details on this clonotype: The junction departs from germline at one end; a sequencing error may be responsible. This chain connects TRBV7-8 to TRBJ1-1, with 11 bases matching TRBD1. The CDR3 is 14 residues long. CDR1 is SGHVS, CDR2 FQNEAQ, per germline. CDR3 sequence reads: CASSLGQGETVAFF. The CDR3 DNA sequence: TGTGCCAGCAGCTTGGGACAGGGGGAGACTGTAGCTTTCTTT.

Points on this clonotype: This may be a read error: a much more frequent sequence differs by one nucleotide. CDR3 residues: CASRRDRGRTEALF. The CDR3 bases are TGTGCCAGCAGACGGGACAGGGGACGGACTGAAGCTTTATTT. The rearrangement joins TRBV6-6 to TRBJ1-1; TRBD1 matches at 10 bases. The CDR3 length is 14 residues. Looked up from germline, CDR1 is MNHNY and CDR2 is SVGAGI (reference sequence).

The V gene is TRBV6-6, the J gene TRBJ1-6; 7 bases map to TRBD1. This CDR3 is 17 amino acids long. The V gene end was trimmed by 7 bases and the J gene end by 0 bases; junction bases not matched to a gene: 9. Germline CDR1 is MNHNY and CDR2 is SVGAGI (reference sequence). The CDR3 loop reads CASTTDRRSSYNSPLHF. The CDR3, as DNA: TGTGCCAGCACCACGGACAGGAGGAGCTCCTATAATTCACCCCTCCACTTT.

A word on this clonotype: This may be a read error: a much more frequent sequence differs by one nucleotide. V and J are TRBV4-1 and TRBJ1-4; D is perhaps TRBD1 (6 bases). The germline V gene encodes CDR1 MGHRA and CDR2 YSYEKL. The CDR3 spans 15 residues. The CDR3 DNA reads TGCTCCAGCAGCCAAGCAGGGGAAAAAAATGAAAAACTGTTTTTT. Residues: CSSSQAGEKNEKLFF.

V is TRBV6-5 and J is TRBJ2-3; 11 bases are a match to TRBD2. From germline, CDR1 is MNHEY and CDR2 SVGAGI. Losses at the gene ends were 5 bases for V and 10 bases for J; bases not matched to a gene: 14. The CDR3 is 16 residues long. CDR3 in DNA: TGTGCCAGCAGTGTTGCTAGCGGGGGGCTCCCTAGGGCGCAGTATTTT. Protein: CASSVASGGLPRAQYF.

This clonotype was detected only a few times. This CDR3 reads CASSIPRTGLNTGELFF. The DNA for the CDR3 is TGTGCCAGTAGTATCCCCCGGACAGGATTGAACACCGGGGAGCTGTTTTTT. This chain connects TRBV19 to TRBJ2-2; 7 nucleotides agree with TRBD1. Losses at the gene ends were 3 bases for V and 1 base for J; bases not matched to a gene: 8. This CDR3 contains 17 residues. The germline V gene has CDR1 LNHDA and CDR2 SQIVND (reference sequence).

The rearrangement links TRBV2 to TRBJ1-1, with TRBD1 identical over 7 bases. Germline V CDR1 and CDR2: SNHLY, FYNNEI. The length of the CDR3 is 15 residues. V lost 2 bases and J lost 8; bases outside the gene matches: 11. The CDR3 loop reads CASSEYRGPGPEAFF. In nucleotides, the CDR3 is TGTGCCAGCAGTGAATATAGGGGGCCAGGGCCCGAAGCTTTCTTT.

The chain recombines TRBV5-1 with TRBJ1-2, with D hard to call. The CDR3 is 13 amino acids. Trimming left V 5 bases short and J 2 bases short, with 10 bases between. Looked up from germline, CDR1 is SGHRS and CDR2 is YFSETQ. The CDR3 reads CASSLQQNYGYTF. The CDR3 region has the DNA TGCGCCAGCAGTTTACAGCAGAACTATGGCTACACCTTC.

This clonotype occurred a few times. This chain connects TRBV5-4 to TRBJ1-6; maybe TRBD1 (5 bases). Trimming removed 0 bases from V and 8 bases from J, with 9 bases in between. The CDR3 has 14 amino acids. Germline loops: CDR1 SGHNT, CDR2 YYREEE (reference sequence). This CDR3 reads CASSLGAGHSPLHF. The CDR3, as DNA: TGTGCCAGCAGCTTGGGGGCAGGGCATTCACCCCTCCACTTT. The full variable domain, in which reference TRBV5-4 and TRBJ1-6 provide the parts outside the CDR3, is ETGVTQSPTHLIKTRGQQVTLRCSSQSGHNTVSWYQQALGQGPQFIFQYYREEENGRGNFPPRFSGLQFPNYSSELNVNALELDDSALYLCASSLGAGHSPLHFGNGTRLTVT.

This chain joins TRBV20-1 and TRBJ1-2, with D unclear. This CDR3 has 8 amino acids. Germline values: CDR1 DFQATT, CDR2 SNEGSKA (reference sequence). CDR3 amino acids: CSGNGYTF. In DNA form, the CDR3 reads TGCAGCGGCAATGGCTACACCTTC.

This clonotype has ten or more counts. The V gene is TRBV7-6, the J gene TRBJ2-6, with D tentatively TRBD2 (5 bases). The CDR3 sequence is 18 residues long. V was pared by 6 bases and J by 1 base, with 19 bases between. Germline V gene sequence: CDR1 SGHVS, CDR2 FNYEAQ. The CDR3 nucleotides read TGTGCCAGCAGTTCTAAGACGGCGGGCTATTCTGGGGCCAACGTCCTGACTTTC. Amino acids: CASSSKTAGYSGANVLTF.

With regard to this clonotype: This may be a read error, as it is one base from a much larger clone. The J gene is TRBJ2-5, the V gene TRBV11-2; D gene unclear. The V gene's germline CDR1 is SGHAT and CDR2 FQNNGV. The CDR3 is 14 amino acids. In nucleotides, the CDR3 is TGTGTCAGCAGCTTAGTAGGTGGAACGGAGACCCAGTACTTC. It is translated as CVSSLVGGTETQYF.

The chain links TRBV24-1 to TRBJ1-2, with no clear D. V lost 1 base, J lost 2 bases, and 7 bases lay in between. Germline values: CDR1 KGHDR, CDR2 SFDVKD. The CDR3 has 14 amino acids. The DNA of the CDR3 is TGTGCCACCAGTGATTTTACGCGAAACTATGGCTACACCTTC. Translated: CATSDFTRNYGYTF.

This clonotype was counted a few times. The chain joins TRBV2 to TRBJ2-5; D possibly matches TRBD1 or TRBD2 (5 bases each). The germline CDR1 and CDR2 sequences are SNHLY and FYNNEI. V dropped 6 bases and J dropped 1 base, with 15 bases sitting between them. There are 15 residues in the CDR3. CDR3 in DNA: TGTGCCAGCAGACCTCCTTGGGGGTCCCAAGAGACCCAGTACTTC. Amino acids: CASRPPWGSQETQYF.

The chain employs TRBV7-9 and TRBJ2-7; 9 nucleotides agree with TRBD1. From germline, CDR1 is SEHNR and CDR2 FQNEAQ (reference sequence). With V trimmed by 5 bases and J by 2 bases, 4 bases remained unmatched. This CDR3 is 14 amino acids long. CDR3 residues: CASSTQGAAYEQYF. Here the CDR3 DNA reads TGTGCCAGCAGCACACAGGGGGCGGCCTACGAGCAGTACTTC.

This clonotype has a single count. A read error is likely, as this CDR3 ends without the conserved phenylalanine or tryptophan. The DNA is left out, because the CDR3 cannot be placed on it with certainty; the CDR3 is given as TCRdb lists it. The CDR3 is CARSFDSTYEPYL. V and J are TRBV7-2 and TRBJ2-7. Germline V gives CDR1 SGHTA, CDR2 FQGNSA. With termini counted, the CDR3 has 13 amino acids.

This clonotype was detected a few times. CDR3 bases: TGTGCCAGCAGTTCCTGGACAGGGATGGATGAAGCTTTCTTT. Its translation: CASSSWTGMDEAFF. This sequence joins TRBV12-3 or TRBV12-4 and TRBJ1-1, with 8 nucleotides matching TRBD1. V gave up 4 bases and J gave up 7 bases; unmatched junction bases: 8. The CDR3 consists of 14 residues.

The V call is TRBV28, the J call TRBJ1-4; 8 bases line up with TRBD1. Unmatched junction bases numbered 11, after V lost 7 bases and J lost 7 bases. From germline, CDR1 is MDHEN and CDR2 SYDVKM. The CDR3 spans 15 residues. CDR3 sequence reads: CASTHSGQGGEKLFF. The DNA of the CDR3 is TGTGCCAGCACCCACTCCGGACAGGGCGGTGAAAAACTGTTTTTT.

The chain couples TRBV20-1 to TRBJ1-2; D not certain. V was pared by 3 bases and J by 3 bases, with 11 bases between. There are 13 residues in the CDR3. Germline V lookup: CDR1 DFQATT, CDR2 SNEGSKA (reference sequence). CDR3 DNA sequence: TGCAGTGCTAGGAGAGGGTTTGACTATGGCTACACCTTC. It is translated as CSARRGFDYGYTF.

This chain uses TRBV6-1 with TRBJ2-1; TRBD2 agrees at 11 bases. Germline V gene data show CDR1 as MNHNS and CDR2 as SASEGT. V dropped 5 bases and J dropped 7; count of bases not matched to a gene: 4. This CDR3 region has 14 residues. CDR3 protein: CASSSGTSGNEQFF. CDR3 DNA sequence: TGTGCCAGCAGTTCCGGGACTAGCGGAAATGAGCAGTTCTTC.

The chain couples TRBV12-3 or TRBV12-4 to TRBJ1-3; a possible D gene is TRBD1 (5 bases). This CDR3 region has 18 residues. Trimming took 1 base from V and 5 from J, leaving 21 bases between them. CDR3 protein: CASSLEPGGFNPRNTIYF. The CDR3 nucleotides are TGTGCCAGCAGTTTAGAACCGGGGGGATTCAATCCAAGAAACACCATATATTTT.

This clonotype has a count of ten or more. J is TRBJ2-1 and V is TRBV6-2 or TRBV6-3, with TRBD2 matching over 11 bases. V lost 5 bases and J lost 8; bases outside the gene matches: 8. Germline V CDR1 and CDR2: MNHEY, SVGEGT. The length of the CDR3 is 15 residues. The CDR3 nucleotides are TGTGCCAGCAGTCACGGGGGACTAGCGGCCGATGAGCAGTTCTTC. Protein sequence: CASSHGGLAADEQFF.

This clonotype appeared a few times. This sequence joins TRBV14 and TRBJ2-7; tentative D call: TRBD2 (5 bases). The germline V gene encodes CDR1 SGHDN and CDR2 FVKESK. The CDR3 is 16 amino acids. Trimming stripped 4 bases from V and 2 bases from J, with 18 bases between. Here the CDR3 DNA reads TGTGCCAGCAGCCCCCCAACGGGAACAGCTACCTACGAGCAGTACTTC. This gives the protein CASSPPTGTATYEQYF.

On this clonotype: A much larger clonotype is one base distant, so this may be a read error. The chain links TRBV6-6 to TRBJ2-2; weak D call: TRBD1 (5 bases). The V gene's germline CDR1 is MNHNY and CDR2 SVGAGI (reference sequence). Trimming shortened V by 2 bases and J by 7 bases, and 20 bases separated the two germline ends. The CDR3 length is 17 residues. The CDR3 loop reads CASSYESRFRDGGELFF. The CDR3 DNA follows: TGTGCCAGCAGTTACGAAAGCCGTTTCAGGGATGGCGGGGAGCTGTTTTTT.